These 19 T cell receptor beta chains came from one sample sequenced in a study of T cell clones after liver transplantation. Generated by immunoSEQ multiplex PCR, the TCRdb table keeps only in-frame clones and is missing some. This table holds tens of thousands of clones, about two thirds found once. The input for sequencing was CD4+ T cells from blood, taken at the approximately 15-month timepoint. These receptors all stem from a human patient who received a liver transplant. Some T cells may possibly be graft donor cells.

V is TRBV6-1 and J is TRBJ2-2; no clear D gene. V lost 3 bases to trimming and J lost 5 bases, with 10 bases between them. The germline CDR1 and CDR2 sequences are MNHNS and SASEGT. CDR3 length equals 14 residues. The CDR3 spells CASSENVGTGELFF. In DNA, the CDR3 is TGTGCCAGCAGTGAGAATGTCGGGACCGGGGAGCTGTTTTTT.

This clone was seen more than once but under ten times. The rearrangement links TRBV5-1 to TRBJ1-1; a possible D gene is TRBD1 (6 bases). The CDR3 is 16 amino acids. Germline lookup yields CDR1 SGHRS and CDR2 YFSETQ. V was clipped by 4 bases and J by 4 bases, with 20 bases between them. The CDR3 DNA reads TGCGCCAGCAGCCCAGGGGAGGGGGGAGCAGGCACTGAAGCTTTCTTT. The encoded protein is CASSPGEGGAGTEAFF.

This clone was seen only once. The chain is built from TRBV12-5 and TRBJ2-4; D could derive from TRBD1 or TRBD2 (5 bases each). Trimming removed 5 bases at V and 5 bases at J, with 10 bases between. CDR3 size: 13 residues. Germline V gene sequence: CDR1 LGHNT, CDR2 FRNRAP. CDR3 DNA: TGTGCTAGTGGTAACGGGGCCGAAAACATTCAGTACTTC. Protein product: CASGNGAENIQYF. The full variable domain, with the rest looked up from reference TRBV12-5 and TRBJ2-4, is DARVTQTPRHKVTEMGQEVTMRCQPILGHNTVFWYRQTMMQGLELLAYFRNRAPLDDSGMPKDRFSAEMPDATLATLKIQPSEPRDSAVYFCASGNGAENIQYFGAGTRLSVL.

The chain links TRBV29-1 to TRBJ2-3; 9 bases are shared with TRBD1. J lost 4 bases, V lost 2 bases, and 1 base had no gene match. Germline V gene lookup returns CDR1 SQVTM and CDR2 ANQGSEA. The CDR3 sequence is 13 residues long. Written as DNA, the CDR3 is TGCAGCGTTGAACGACAGGGGGCAGATACGCAGTATTTT. It yields the protein CSVERQGADTQYF.

The V and J genes are TRBV5-1 and TRBJ1-5; D not resolved. V was cut by 1 base and J by 1 base, with 12 bases left in between. CDR3 length: 16 amino acids. CDR1 is SGHRS and CDR2 is YFSETQ in the germline V gene. CDR3 sequence (DNA): TGCGCCAGCAGCTTGTTACCTGGCATGAGCAATCAGCCCCAGCATTTT. This sequence encodes CASSLLPGMSNQPQHF.

V is TRBV7-8 and J is TRBJ2-2; TRBD1 might be the D (6 bases). Germline V CDR1 and CDR2: SGHVS, FQNEAQ. The CDR3 covers 16 residues. V lost 5 bases, J lost 1 base, and 14 bases lay in between. This CDR3 reads CASSIRQAMNTGELFF. CDR3 sequence (DNA): TGTGCCAGCAGCATCCGACAGGCCATGAACACCGGGGAGCTGTTTTTT.

The chain's CDR3 is CSASPQETQYF. DNA for the CDR3: TGCAGTGCTAGCCCGCAAGAGACCCAGTACTTC. V usage is TRBV20-1 and J usage is TRBJ2-5; no clear D gene. Per germline, CDR1 DFQATT and CDR2 SNEGSKA (reference sequence). CDR3 length equals 11 residues. Deletions cut 3 bases from V and 2 bases from J, with 4 bases between.

The V call is TRBV5-1, the J call TRBJ2-1, with TRBD2 matching 7 bases. Germline-derived CDR1 and CDR2 are SGHRS and YFSETQ. This CDR3 is built from 15 residues. The junction had 12 bases not matched to a gene; V was cut back by 6 bases and J by 6 bases. The CDR3 DNA is TGCGCCAGCACCCCGGGAGGCGGGAGCATCAATGAGCAGTTCTTC. Its protein product is CASTPGGGSINEQFF.

The chain recombines TRBV4-2 with TRBJ1-6, with unresolved D. The CDR3 has 15 amino acids. Trimming cost V 1 base and J 9 bases, with 13 bases left between them. Germline lookup yields CDR1 LGHNA and CDR2 YNFKEQ. DNA of the CDR3: TGTGCCAGCAGCCAAGCTCCCGGCTTAGGTTCACCCCTCCACTTT. It yields the protein CASSQAPGLGSPLHF.

The chain recombines TRBV6-1 with TRBJ2-7, with D possibly TRBD1 on 6 matching bases. The V gene's germline CDR1 is MNHNS and CDR2 SASEGT. The CDR3 runs 15 residues. V lost 0 bases and J 2 bases, leaving 11 bases between the germline ends. In DNA, the CDR3 is TGTGCCAGCAGTGAAGCTACAGGGCAGACCTACGAGCAGTACTTC. This encodes CASSEATGQTYEQYF.

This clone was seen more than once but under ten times. The rearrangement joins TRBV2 to TRBJ2-7; 7 positions agree with TRBD1. Germline lookup yields CDR1 SNHLY and CDR2 FYNNEI. This CDR3 has 17 amino acids. Trimming cost V 10 bases and J 2 bases; bases outside gene matches: 20. CDR3 loop: CAITSWIEDRVAYEQYF. CDR3 coding DNA: TGTGCCATCACCTCCTGGATAGAAGACAGGGTTGCCTACGAGCAGTACTTC.

The V and J genes are TRBV13 and TRBJ2-7; D is perhaps TRBD1 or TRBD2 (5 bases each). V lost 6 bases and J lost 4, with 16 bases in between. Germline CDR1 reads PRHDT; CDR2 reads FYEKMQ (reference sequence). The length of the CDR3 is 14 residues. CDR3 loop: CASSFHGGGYEQYF. CDR3 sequence (DNA): TGTGCCAGCAGTTTTCACGGTGGGGGTTACGAGCAGTACTTC.

This chain uses TRBV18 with TRBJ2-1; D gene ambiguous. This CDR3 contains 15 residues. The ends were cut back, 3 bases at V and 7 bases at J, with 16 bases in the middle. Germline CDR1 and CDR2: KGHSH and LQKENI. In nucleotides, the CDR3 is TGTGCCAGCTCACCGTGGGTTAGTGAACGGAATGAGCAGTTCTTC. Residues: CASSPWVSERNEQFF.

The chain recombines TRBV30 with TRBJ2-5; D may be TRBD1 (7 bases). This CDR3 has 12 residues. With 5 bases removed from V and 7 bases from J, the gap between germline ends came to 14 bases. CDR1 and CDR2 (germline): GTSNPN, SVGIG (reference sequence). The CDR3 loop reads CAWGQGEVTQYF. Here the CDR3 DNA reads TGTGCCTGGGGCCAGGGGGAGGTGACCCAGTACTTC.

This clone was seen a single time. V gene TRBV7-2 combines with J gene TRBJ2-7, with a possible D match to TRBD2 (5 bases). The CDR3 sequence is 15 residues long. Germline lookup yields CDR1 SGHTA and CDR2 FQGNSA. V dropped 5 bases and J dropped 2 bases, with 16 bases sitting between them. CDR3 sequence: CASSPPAAAAYEQYF. CDR3 nucleotides: TGTGCCAGCAGCCCCCCGGCAGCAGCGGCCTACGAGCAGTACTTC.

The V gene is TRBV18, the J gene TRBJ2-3, with TRBD2 matching 9 bases. Per the germline V gene, CDR1 is KGHSH and CDR2 is LQKENI. The CDR3 is made up of 16 amino acids. With 3 bases clipped from V and 6 bases from J, the junction kept 10 bases outside the gene matches. CDR3 sequence: CASSPQMSGRMDTQYF. The CDR3 coding sequence is TGTGCCAGCTCACCCCAAATGAGCGGGAGGATGGATACGCAGTATTTT.

This rearrangement joins TRBV7-9 to TRBJ2-3; 8 bases agree with TRBD2. Germline V gene data show CDR1 as SEHNR and CDR2 as FQNEAQ (reference sequence). Trimming cost V 5 bases and J 1 base; bases outside gene matches: 5. The CDR3 spans 15 residues. The CDR3 region has the DNA TGTGCCAGCAGCCTGGGAGCGGGGGGCACAGATACGCAGTATTTT. The encoded protein is CASSLGAGGTDTQYF.

This sequence joins TRBV18 and TRBJ2-3; 7 nucleotides align to TRBD1. Germline values: CDR1 KGHSH, CDR2 LQKENI. The CDR3 covers 12 residues. Trimming took 8 bases from V and 4 from J; bases not matched to a gene: 3. The CDR3: CASNQGADTQYF. In DNA form, the CDR3 reads TGTGCCAGCAATCAGGGGGCAGATACGCAGTATTTT.

This chain connects TRBV5-1 to TRBJ2-5; unclear D gene. This CDR3 contains 11 residues. The germline V and J ends were trimmed by 2 bases and 2 bases, with 1 base remaining between them. CDR1 and CDR2 from the germline V gene are SGHRS and YFSETQ. CDR3 sequence: CASSLQETQYF. CDR3 nucleotides: TGCGCCAGCAGCTTACAAGAGACCCAGTACTTC.